This entry features one TCR beta chain sequence. Its antigen remains unidentified. There are no base qualities to consult, and no much larger clone falls within one base. From each donor, a single peripheral blood sample of 100 to 150 mL on average was drawn into heparinised tubes. A BD FACSAria II was used to sort naive, central memory, regulatory and stem cell-like memory CD4+ T cells with a panel that included CD45RO, CCR7, CD25, CD127, CD95 and CD27. Purity was above 98% for every sorted population. PBMCs were isolated right away by Lymphoprep density gradient centrifugation and were stained directly, without culture. To minimize batch effects, samples were stained and sorted in pairs, one healthy donor with one patient per experiment. This sample stems from a study of beta chain features in type 1 diabetes (dated by TCRdb to the late 2010s). Regarding the research as a whole: Patients and healthy donors did not differ in mean age, gender distribution, total cell number or subset yield. Whereas all 30 or so donors provided naive and central memory subsets, regulatory and stem cell-like memory subsets were isolated from just 8 patients and about 8 healthy donors. Across all samples, 90 million to 130 million sorted cells were examined, and cell number per subset correlated strongly with RNA yield. In the study, recently diagnosed type 1 diabetes patients and matched healthy donors were compared on the TCRB repertoires of their sorted circulating CD4+ T cell subsets.

All of the isolated RNA was reverse transcribed with the High Capacity cDNA Reverse Transcription Kit, so expressed TCRB transcripts were sequenced. Deep immunoSEQ sequencing was applied to naive, central memory and regulatory T cell samples, giving an average of around 3.4 million total reads per sample. Sorted cells were lysed in RLT buffer and RNA was extracted with DNase-treated RNeasy Micro or Mini kits, depending on cell number. Each cell subset was processed separately to prevent cross-contamination, with patient and healthy donor samples processed together. TCRB sequences were amplified from cDNA with the immunoSEQ multiplex PCR, producing 87-bp fragments spanning the CDR3 region. Amplicons were sequenced on the Illumina HiSeq platform. The authors' pipeline ran thus. PCR bias was corrected computationally using synthetic template baselines, and reads within Hamming distance 2 were collapsed, with unmergeable singletons discarded. Reads were aligned to IMGT to assign V, D and J genes, CDR3 length, and insertions or deletions at six rearrangement sites. Within each subset, clonotype counts were normalized to sorted cell number, and only after that were true diversity and Gini coefficients computed with the tcR R package. The overlap coefficient, calculated on TCRB nucleotide sequences, was used to measure repertoire sharing. TCRdb limited this immuneACCESS table to in-frame rearrangements with V and J called. A share of clones is missing; checked studies link under half to unresolved V genes, and the rest is unexplained. The V and J calls and clone size were taken over from that table, and D and trimming were inferred from the DNA. This sample is represented by some 350,000 clones; around 9.6% of them were singletons. The biggest ten clones account for about 0.63% of the sample.

Here is what the overall study found, with its caveats: Sequencing cDNA rather than genomic DNA could over-represent highly expressing activated cells, although activation and CD3 levels did not differ between groups. HLA sub-analyses involved small numbers of individuals, so any influence of HLA type on TCRB rearrangement remained unresolved. Patients with type 1 diabetes made fewer insertions and deleted more nucleotides at VDJ recombination sites, implying thymic rearrangement abnormalities. A moderate but significant shortening of TCRB CDR3 length was observed in type 1 diabetes patients in all four CD4+ subsets. The naive, central memory and regulatory TCRB repertoires appeared to resemble one another more closely among patients than among healthy donors. Shorter templates might have been favored by PCR, but patient and control samples were amplified and corrected together, so both groups would have been affected equally by any skew.

CDR1 LNHDA and CDR2 SQIVND are derived from the germline V gene (reference sequence). The CDR3 starts with the cysteine, ends with the phenylalanine, and has 15 residues. The CDR3 DNA has 45 bases and is translated from base 1. Cut back by 5 bases and 6 bases, the V and J ends lie 19 bases apart. The sequence was collected from a man under 40 with type 1 diabetes. Recombination joined TRBV19 with TRBJ1-1; tentative D gene TRBD1, with 6 bases matching. Sample: central memory CD4+ T cells from blood. The CDR3 region has the sequence CASSATVNRASEAFF. The nucleotide sequence reads as follows: TGTGCCAGTAGTGCGACAGTTAACAGGGCGTCTGAAGCTTTCTTT.